This T cell receptor (beta chain) was sequenced during a study of spatial heterogeneity in lung cancer. This clonotype occurred many times. Regarding time point: sample taken at primary tumor resection. Material for sequencing was whole RNA from tumor, nontumor lung or frozen PBMC, left unsorted. Untreated early-stage non-small cell lung cancer patients, over 55 in total, were the donors. This CDR3 is 17 amino acids long. The germline V gene encodes CDR1 SEHNR and CDR2 FQNEAQ (reference sequence). Trimming took 2 bases from V and 4 from J; bases not matched to a gene: 11. Unique molecular identifiers, one per molecule, were present on every TCR cDNA molecule. In TCRdb, the 5' RACE reads were re-called with MiXCR into one record per CDR3 protein. The table has approximately 49,000 distinct CDR3 sequences, less than 6% seen once; the top ten hold around 10%.

The clonotype comes from a male donor with early-stage non-small cell lung cancer. Sample: PBMCs, taken at surgery. This rearrangement joins TRBV7-9 to TRBJ2-5; 9 bases are a match to TRBD1. CDR3 nucleotides: TGTGCCAGCAGCTTACAATTATTGGGACAGGGTCTAGAGACCCAGTACTTC. Its protein product is CASSLQLLGQGLETQYF.